This T cell receptor (beta chain) was captured by sequencing in a study of blood T cell repertoires in COVID-19. The overall study: Donors in the United States, Italy and Spain gave samples during acute or convalescent COVID-19.

The CDR3 runs 15 residues. The V gene end was trimmed by 5 bases and the J gene end by 10 bases; junction bases not matched to a gene: 9. Germline CDR1 MDHEN, CDR2 SYDVKM. Participants, roughly 18 to 89 years old, spanned around 25 US areas. Participants were placed into cohorts based on the clinical history they reported. In the original processing: Nucleated cell counts were estimated from reference gene primer amplification. Using immunoSEQ multiplex PCR, the repertoire was profiled, and TCRdb retains in-frame clones only, with some absent. V and J calls and clone size follow that table, whereas D and trimming were derived from the DNA. The table has about 340,000 clones, 65% to 90% seen once.

The genes are TRBV28 and TRBJ1-6; 9 nucleotides agree with TRBD1. This sequence originates from a woman aged 40 to 49 with acute COVID-19. Source material: PBMCs or T cells enriched from blood (not recorded which). The CDR3 region is CASSPRGQGYSPLHF. The DNA of the CDR3 is TGTGCCAGCAGTCCTCGGGGACAGGGTTACTCACCCCTCCACTTT. Full variable domain (missing parts from reference TRBV28 and TRBJ1-6): DVKVTQSSRYLVKRTGEKVFLECVQDMDHENMFWYRQDPGLGLRLIYFSYDVKMKEKGDIPEGYSVSREKKERFSLILESASTNQTSMYLCASSPRGQGYSPLHFGNGTRLTVT.